The next 30 T cell receptor beta chains were all read from a single sample in a study of T cell responses to AZD1222 COVID-19 vaccine (dated by TCRdb to about 2021). Library method: the immunoSEQ multiplex PCR assay. Sourced from immuneACCESS, this table was stored by TCRdb with only in-frame sequences that have V and J called. A share of the clones is absent; for the studies checked, an unresolved V gene accounts for under half, and the remainder has no known explanation. The table for this sample lists approximately 130,000 clones; roughly nine tenths of them were counted only once. The top ten hold 7.2% of the sample. The sample's time point label, in plain terms: baseline before first vaccination. The sample here was peripheral blood, taken on day 0 of AZD1222 vaccination. The receptors shown here come from an adult in good health.

V and J are TRBV7-8 and TRBJ2-1, with D tentatively TRBD1 (7 bases). V lost 5 bases and J lost 9, with 11 bases in between. Germline CDR1 and CDR2: SGHVS and FQNEAQ. The CDR3 totals 12 residues. The CDR3 bases are TGTGCCAGCAGCCAGGGGGGAAGTGAGCAGTTCTTC. Protein product: CASSQGGSEQFF.

The rearrangement links TRBV7-9 to TRBJ1-5; a possible D gene is TRBD1 (5 bases). V lost 0 bases and J 3 bases, leaving 15 bases between the germline ends. CDR3 length equals 17 residues. Per the germline V gene, CDR1 is SEHNR and CDR2 is FQNEAQ (reference sequence). CDR3 amino acids: CASSLASRGMDNQPQHF. CDR3 DNA sequence: TGTGCCAGCAGCTTAGCTTCAAGGGGTATGGACAATCAGCCCCAGCATTTT.

This chain uses TRBV19 with TRBJ2-4; D uncertain. This CDR3 has 13 residues. The ends were cut back, 7 bases at V and 6 bases at J, with 13 bases in the middle. In germline, CDR1 is LNHDA, CDR2 SQIVND (reference sequence). The CDR3 DNA is TGTGCCAGTAAGAAAGATCAAAGAAACATTCAGTACTTC. This translates into CASKKDQRNIQYF. Full variable domain (outside the CDR3, taken from reference TRBV19 and TRBJ2-4): DGGITQSPKYLFRKEGQNVTLSCEQNLNHDAMYWYRQDPGQGLRLIYYSQIVNDFQKGDIAEGYSVSREKKESFPLTVTSAQKNPTAFYLCASKKDQRNIQYFGAGTRLSVL.

The rearrangement uses TRBV5-1 and TRBJ2-3; TRBD1 agrees at 7 bases. CDR1 SGHRS and CDR2 YFSETQ come from the germline V gene. This CDR3 spans 15 amino acids. After removal of 0 bases from V and 4 bases from J, the junction contained 5 bases not matched to a gene. The CDR3 DNA reads as TGCGCCAGCAGCTTGGCCTTCCAGGGGGCAGATACGCAGTATTTT. Its protein product is CASSLAFQGADTQYF. The variable domain in full, completed from reference TRBV5-1 and TRBJ2-3, reads KAGVTQTPRYLIKTRGQQVTLSCSPISGHRSVSWYQQTPGQGLQFLFEYFSETQRNKGNFPGRFSGRQFSNSRSEMNVSTLELGDSALYLCASSLAFQGADTQYFGPGTRLTVL.

V and J are TRBV18 and TRBJ1-1; D is possibly TRBD1 (6 bases). With 3 bases removed from V and 6 bases from J, the gap between germline ends came to 11 bases. This CDR3 region has 13 residues. Germline V gives CDR1 KGHSH, CDR2 LQKENI. The CDR3 nucleotides read TGTGCCAGCTCACCGGACAGAGGGGCTGAAGCTTTCTTT. Residues: CASSPDRGAEAFF.

Of note for this clone: Within the sample, other DNA sequences also encode this same CDR3. V is TRBV3-1 (or the pseudogene TRBV3-2) and J is TRBJ2-2, with 7 bases identical to TRBD1. CDR3 length: 15 amino acids. V dropped 4 bases and J dropped 1; count of bases not matched to a gene: 3. Germline V CDR1 and CDR2: LGHDT, YNNKEL (reference sequence). Here the CDR3 reads CASSRRTGNTGELFF. CDR3 nucleotide sequence: TGTGCCAGCAGCCGCCGGACAGGGAACACCGGGGAGCTGTTTTTT.

This chain links TRBV3-1 (or the pseudogene TRBV3-2) with TRBJ2-1; D uncertain. Germline V lookup: CDR1 LGHDT, CDR2 YNNKEL (reference sequence). The CDR3 has 14 amino acids. V was pared by 4 bases and J by 10 bases, with 17 bases between. The CDR3 coding sequence is TGTGCCAGCAGCCTACCGCCGGGCCACCAAGAGCAGTTCTTC. It is translated as CASSLPPGHQEQFF.

This chain connects TRBV6-5 to TRBJ2-7; TRBD2 matches at 7 bases. The V and J ends lost 0 bases and 2 bases, in that order; junction bases with no gene match: 4. Germline CDR1 is MNHEY and CDR2 is SVGAGI. The CDR3 contains 15 residues. CDR3 sequence (DNA): TGTGCCAGCAGTTACTCGCCGGGAGGCACCTACGAGCAGTACTTC. This sequence encodes CASSYSPGGTYEQYF.

V usage is TRBV10-2 and J usage is TRBJ1-2; 8 nucleotides agree with TRBD1. CDR3 size: 11 residues. V was clipped by 4 bases and J by 8 bases; unmatched bases: 0. Germline CDR1 WSHSY, CDR2 SAAADI. CDR3 sequence reads: CASSGDRGYTF. CDR3 sequence (DNA): TGCGCCAGCAGTGGGGACAGGGGCTACACCTTC.

The V gene is TRBV7-2, the J gene TRBJ1-5; D not resolved. The germline gives CDR1 SGHTA, CDR2 FQGNSA. The CDR3 has 12 residues. The V end was cut by 5 bases, the J end by 6 bases, with 8 bases between. The CDR3 DNA reads as TGTGCCAGCAGCCAAGGATCTCAGCCCCAGCATTTT. Translating gives CASSQGSQPQHF.

The rearrangement joins TRBV2 to TRBJ2-7, with a weak D call TRBD2 (5 bases). Trimming removed 3 bases at V and 2 bases at J, with 11 bases between. The CDR3 is 14 amino acids. Germline V gives CDR1 SNHLY, CDR2 FYNNEI. DNA of the CDR3: TGTGCCAGCAGTGAGCGGGCCGCGACCTACGAGCAGTACTTC. This sequence encodes CASSERAATYEQYF.

The chain joins TRBV19 to TRBJ2-5; TRBD1 matches at 7 bases. This CDR3 comprises 16 residues. CDR1 and CDR2 (germline): LNHDA, SQIVND (reference sequence). V trimming: 0 bases; J trimming: 5 bases; junction bases outside the gene matches: 9. Written as DNA, the CDR3 is TGTGCCAGTAGTATAGACCCCGGACAGGCTCCGGAGACCCAGTACTTC. Its protein is CASSIDPGQAPETQYF.

This clone has a handful of counts. The chain joins TRBV25-1 to TRBJ2-5; D is uncertain. The germline CDR1 and CDR2 sequences are MGHDK and SYGVNS. The CDR3 extends over 14 amino acids. Trimming removed 1 base from V and 5 bases from J, with 11 bases in between. CDR3 in amino acids: CASSESGSWETQYF. CDR3 nucleotide sequence: TGTGCCAGCAGTGAATCGGGTTCGTGGGAGACCCAGTACTTC. Based on the CDR3 plus reference TRBV25-1 and TRBJ2-5, the full variable domain is EADIYQTPRYLVIGTGKKITLECSQTMGHDKMYWYQQDPGMELHLIHYSYGVNSTEKGDLSSESTVSRIRTEHFPLTLESARPSHTSQYLCASSESGSWETQYFGPGTRLLVL.

This chain links TRBV24-1 with TRBJ2-1; 8 nucleotides line up with TRBD2. J lost 0 bases, V lost 5 bases, and 5 bases had no gene match. Germline-derived CDR1 and CDR2 are KGHDR and SFDVKD. The CDR3 sequence is 16 residues long. The CDR3 sequence: CATSGFTSGSYNEQFF. DNA of the CDR3: TGTGCCACCAGTGGCTTTACTAGCGGCTCCTACAATGAGCAGTTCTTC.

The genes are TRBV18 and TRBJ2-1; the match to TRBD2 covers 7 bases. The germline gives CDR1 KGHSH, CDR2 LQKENI. Unmatched junction bases numbered 5, after V lost 3 bases and J lost 3 bases. The CDR3 totals 15 residues. CDR3: CASSPASGLYNEQFF. The CDR3 DNA is TGTGCCAGCTCACCGGCTAGCGGACTCTACAATGAGCAGTTCTTC.

The chain uses TRBV3-1 (or the pseudogene TRBV3-2) and TRBJ1-1, with D possibly being TRBD1 (5 bases). Germline V lookup: CDR1 LGHDT, CDR2 YNNKEL (reference sequence). The CDR3 is made up of 13 amino acids. The ends were cut back, 4 bases at V and 1 base at J, with 7 bases in the middle. DNA of the CDR3: TGTGCCAGCAGCCTCAGGGAGAACACTGAAGCTTTCTTT. Amino acids: CASSLRENTEAFF.

The V gene is TRBV7-9, the J gene TRBJ1-5; D is unresolved. Between the trimmed V and J ends, which lost 2 bases and 5 bases, there was a span of 10 bases. The length of the CDR3 is 14 residues. Germline CDR1 SEHNR, CDR2 FQNEAQ (reference sequence). The CDR3 nucleotides read TGTGCCAGCAGCTTACCCGGGGTCGATCAGCCCCAGCATTTT. Translating gives CASSLPGVDQPQHF.

The chain has TRBV11-2 and TRBJ2-1; TRBD2 matches 9 bases. CDR1 SGHAT and CDR2 FQNNGV come from the germline V gene. The CDR3 sequence is 15 residues long. With 1 base clipped from V and 7 bases from J, the junction kept 5 bases outside the gene matches. The CDR3 sequence is CASSLGVAGENEQFF. The CDR3 nucleotides are TGTGCCAGCAGCTTAGGAGTAGCGGGAGAAAATGAGCAGTTCTTC.

The genes are TRBV5-1 and TRBJ2-2; 10 bases are a match to TRBD1. Germline V gene data show CDR1 as SGHRS and CDR2 as YFSETQ. The CDR3 extends over 15 amino acids. Losses at the gene ends were 3 bases for V and 6 bases for J; bases not matched to a gene: 5. In DNA, the CDR3 is TGCGCCAGCAGCTGGCGGGACAGGGGTTCCGGGGAGCTGTTTTTT. Protein product: CASSWRDRGSGELFF.

The chain joins TRBV28 to TRBJ1-2; 7 bases match TRBD1. The V segment lost 4 bases and the J segment 6 bases; nucleotides outside the gene matches: 5. Germline assignment: CDR1 MDHEN and CDR2 SYDVKM. The CDR3 has 13 amino acids. CDR3: CASSSWDSDGYTF. The CDR3 DNA sequence: TGTGCCAGCAGTTCATGGGACAGCGATGGCTACACCTTC.

This clone was observed a few times. The chain combines TRBV5-8 with TRBJ1-2; maybe TRBD1 (6 bases). There are 15 residues in the CDR3. In germline, CDR1 is SGHTS, CDR2 YDEGEE. Trimming removed 4 bases at V and 4 bases at J, with 17 bases between. The DNA of the CDR3 is TGTGCCAGCAGCCTTTGGACAGCTCAAAGCTATGGCTACACCTTC. This gives the protein CASSLWTAQSYGYTF.

The chain is built from TRBV2 and TRBJ1-5; weak D call: TRBD1 (5 bases). The V gene's germline CDR1 is SNHLY and CDR2 FYNNEI. Trimming took off 6 bases at V and 4 bases at J, with 16 bases between the two ends. This CDR3 comprises 15 residues. The CDR3 here is CASRDSGTENQPQHF. The CDR3 region has the DNA TGTGCCAGCAGAGACTCCGGGACGGAGAATCAGCCCCAGCATTTT.

The rearrangement uses TRBV5-1 and TRBJ2-1, with 7 bases aligning to TRBD1. Losses at the gene ends were 4 bases for V and 7 bases for J; bases not matched to a gene: 5. Germline V gene sequence: CDR1 SGHRS, CDR2 YFSETQ. The CDR3 is 13 residues long. The CDR3 DNA reads as TGCGCCAGCAGCATTACAGGGGCGAATGAGCAGTTCTTC. It encodes CASSITGANEQFF.

A remark on this clone: The junction and the germline gene differ at one end; a read error may be behind it. V is TRBV20-1 and J is TRBJ1-4; weak D call: TRBD1 (6 bases). Germline lookup yields CDR1 DFQATT and CDR2 SNEGSKA (reference sequence). The CDR3 has 11 residues. CDR3 amino acids: CLGQSNEKLFF. CDR3 sequence (DNA): TGTCTAGGACAGTCAAATGAAAAACTGTTTTTT.

The chain has TRBV11-3 and TRBJ2-1; a weak D match, TRBD2 (5 bases). The CDR3 covers 13 residues. V was trimmed by 0 bases and J by 13 bases, leaving 13 bases between them. Per germline, CDR1 SGHNT and CDR2 YENEEA. CDR3: CASSLEGSPGQFF. CDR3 bases: TGTGCCAGCAGCTTAGAAGGGTCCCCGGGACAGTTCTTC.

This chain uses TRBV10-3 with TRBJ2-1, with TRBD2 matching 13 bases. Trimming cost V 4 bases and J 5 bases; bases outside gene matches: 5. This CDR3 has 16 amino acids. Per germline, CDR1 ENHRY and CDR2 SYGVKD. CDR3 nucleotides: TGTGCCATCAGTGGGACTAGCGGGAGTCCTCACAATGAGCAGTTCTTC. Translated, it gives CAISGTSGSPHNEQFF.

CDR3 loop: CASSPPSPGWGNQPQHF. The CDR3 DNA is TGTGCCAGCAGTCCCCCATCCCCGGGTTGGGGCAATCAGCCCCAGCATTTT. This chain connects TRBV6-6 to TRBJ1-5; D call uncertain. This CDR3 region has 17 residues. The germline V gene encodes CDR1 MNHNY and CDR2 SVGAGI (reference sequence). Trimming stripped 5 bases from V and 2 bases from J, with 19 bases between.

V and J are TRBV14 and TRBJ2-1; tentatively, D is TRBD2 (5 bases). The CDR3 length is 15 residues. Trimming pared 3 bases from V and 0 bases from J, leaving 9 bases between. Looked up from germline, CDR1 is SGHDN and CDR2 is FVKESK. Here the CDR3 DNA reads TGTGCCAGCAGCCAGTCTAGCCCCTCCTACAATGAGCAGTTCTTC. This gives the protein CASSQSSPSYNEQFF.

This clone has only one observation. The chain recombines TRBV27 with TRBJ1-2, with D possibly being TRBD1 (5 bases). The germline V gene encodes CDR1 MNHEY and CDR2 SMNVEV (reference sequence). V was trimmed by 0 bases and J by 7 bases, leaving 18 bases between them. The CDR3 runs 16 residues. CDR3 sequence: CASSLSPISGLGGYTF. The CDR3 coding sequence is TGTGCCAGCAGTTTATCCCCAATATCGGGGCTCGGTGGCTACACCTTC.

V and J are TRBV5-1 and TRBJ1-2, with a weak D call TRBD1 (6 bases). The CDR3 extends over 13 amino acids. Germline V gives CDR1 SGHRS, CDR2 YFSETQ. Between the trimmed V and J ends, which lost 4 bases and 7 bases, there was a span of 14 bases. CDR3 sequence: CASSPEGEVGYTF. CDR3 nucleotides: TGCGCCAGCAGCCCTGAGGGGGAAGTTGGCTACACCTTC.